Below are 23 T cell receptor beta chains sequenced from a single sample in a study of beta chain features in type 1 diabetes listed by TCRdb under 2018. Library method: the immunoSEQ multiplex PCR assay. All of the isolated RNA was reverse transcribed with the High Capacity cDNA Reverse Transcription Kit, so expressed TCRB transcripts were sequenced. Not all clones reach the TCRdb copy of this immuneACCESS table, which keeps in-frame sequences only. Checked studies attribute under half of the gap to unresolved V genes and leave the rest unexplained. The sample has hundreds of thousands of clones on record, around 10% of them singletons. In total, the top ten clones hold about 0.037% of the sample. Sequencing was carried out using naive CD4+ T cells from blood. This specimen's cell subset or site label, interpreted: true naive CD4+ T cells. The source is a young woman in good health.

This clone has just a few counts. The genes are TRBV27 and TRBJ1-5, with D perhaps matching TRBD1 (6 bases). The CDR3 runs 14 residues. Per the germline V gene, CDR1 is MNHEY and CDR2 is SMNVEV (reference sequence). V was cut by 3 bases and J by 4 bases, with 10 bases left in between. CDR3 sequence reads: CASSLTGRNQPQHF. The CDR3 DNA reads as TGTGCCAGCAGTTTGACAGGAAGGAATCAGCCCCAGCATTTT.

This chain connects TRBV5-1 to TRBJ2-5; 13 bases are a match to TRBD2. The CDR3 has 15 amino acids. V shed 3 bases and J 5 bases; nucleotides not matched to a gene: 4. Germline CDR1 reads SGHRS; CDR2 reads YFSETQ. CDR3 in amino acids: CASSSGLAGVETQYF. The CDR3 DNA reads TGCGCCAGCAGCTCAGGACTAGCGGGAGTGGAGACCCAGTACTTC.

The genes are TRBV30 and TRBJ1-1, with 8 bases lining up with TRBD1. Germline V CDR1 and CDR2: GTSNPN, SVGIG (reference sequence). The CDR3 runs to 17 residues. Losses at the gene ends were 0 bases for V and 2 bases for J; bases not matched to a gene: 11. CDR3 region: CAWSVPARGQGNTEAFF. CDR3 nucleotide sequence: TGTGCCTGGAGTGTACCCGCCAGAGGACAGGGTAACACTGAAGCTTTCTTT.

In its sample, this clone was seen many times. The gene calls are TRBV7-9 and TRBJ2-7; 11 bases match TRBD2. V was clipped by 6 bases and J by 4 bases; unmatched bases: 8. This CDR3 is built from 15 residues. Per germline, CDR1 SEHNR and CDR2 FQNEAQ (reference sequence). The CDR3 is CASRPTSGSSYEQYF. The DNA of the CDR3 is TGTGCCAGCAGACCAACTAGCGGGAGTAGTTACGAGCAGTACTTC.

This clone was observed a few times. This chain joins TRBV9 and TRBJ2-7; TRBD1 might be the D (5 bases). Trimming stripped 0 bases from V and 1 base from J, with 14 bases between. There are 16 residues in the CDR3. Germline assignment: CDR1 SGDLS and CDR2 YYNGEE. As DNA, the CDR3 is TGTGCCAGCAGCGTAGGGTGGGGCACCCGATCCTACGAGCAGTACTTC. Translating gives CASSVGWGTRSYEQYF.

This clone was detected only a few times. CDR3 sequence reads: CSVAMGQGDYGYTF. The CDR3 DNA is TGCAGCGTTGCTATGGGACAGGGTGACTATGGCTACACCTTC. The rearrangement uses TRBV29-1 and TRBJ1-2, with 9 positions matching TRBD1. The CDR3 length is 14 residues. The ends lost 4 bases at V and 3 bases at J; junction bases unmatched: 6. Per the germline V gene, CDR1 is SQVTM and CDR2 is ANQGSEA.

V gene TRBV18 combines with J gene TRBJ2-1; the match to TRBD1 covers 7 bases. V lost 3 bases, J lost 10 bases, and 9 bases stayed unmatched. Germline lookup yields CDR1 KGHSH and CDR2 LQKENI. The CDR3 totals 14 residues. CDR3 amino acids: CASSPPRTGREQFF. CDR3 nucleotide sequence: TGTGCCAGCTCACCTCCCCGGACAGGACGAGAGCAGTTCTTC.

The sample holds a few counts of this clone. The rearrangement joins TRBV2 to TRBJ1-2; D is possibly TRBD1 (5 bases). This CDR3 spans 11 amino acids. V was cut by 6 bases and J by 7 bases, with 9 bases left in between. Germline V gives CDR1 SNHLY, CDR2 FYNNEI. In DNA, the CDR3 is TGTGCCAGCAGGAGACAGATTGGCTACACCTTC. It encodes CASRRQIGYTF.

The rearrangement links TRBV18 to TRBJ2-7, with D perhaps TRBD1 (6 bases). CDR1 and CDR2 from the germline V gene are KGHSH and LQKENI. The V end was cut by 6 bases, the J end by 6 bases, with 15 bases between. The CDR3 contains 13 residues. CDR3 residues: CASSPGTLGEQYF. Written as DNA, the CDR3 is TGTGCCAGCTCGCCTGGGACATTAGGCGAGCAGTACTTC.

This clone was detected only a few times. This sequence joins TRBV6-9 and TRBJ1-5; 8 bases fit TRBD1. The V segment lost 6 bases and the J segment 0 bases; nucleotides outside the gene matches: 4. The germline V gene encodes CDR1 MNHGY and CDR2 SVAAGI. The CDR3 has 15 residues. The CDR3 here is CASRRTGNSNQPQHF. As DNA, the CDR3 is TGTGCCAGCAGAAGGACAGGGAATAGCAATCAGCCCCAGCATTTT.

This clone was counted many times. The V call is TRBV7-9, the J call TRBJ2-3; 8 nucleotides match TRBD2. This CDR3 spans 14 amino acids. Germline values: CDR1 SEHNR, CDR2 FQNEAQ (reference sequence). The V and J ends lost 6 bases and 0 bases, in that order; junction bases with no gene match: 2. The CDR3 nucleotides are TGTGCCAGCAGTCCTAGCGGGAGCACAGATACGCAGTATTTT. The encoded protein is CASSPSGSTDTQYF.

Only a few counts were recorded for this clone. J is TRBJ2-7 and V is TRBV5-4, with 7 positions matching TRBD2. There are 15 residues in the CDR3. The germline gives CDR1 SGHNT, CDR2 YYREEE (reference sequence). The trim removed 0 bases at V and 2 bases at J, leaving 5 bases unmatched. The CDR3 region has the DNA TGTGCCAGCAGCTTGGCCGGTGGGAGGGCCTACGAGCAGTACTTC. Protein: CASSLAGGRAYEQYF.

This clone has a handful of counts. The chain carries TRBV6-1 and TRBJ1-3; D gene ambiguous. Trimming removed 1 base at V and 4 bases at J, with 8 bases between. Germline V gene sequence: CDR1 MNHNS, CDR2 SASEGT. The CDR3 covers 14 residues. Here the CDR3 reads CASSEGAGGNTIYF. In nucleotides, the CDR3 is TGTGCCAGCAGTGAAGGGGCGGGCGGAAACACCATATATTTT.

This clone occurred a few times. The V gene is TRBV4-1, the J gene TRBJ2-2; 11 nucleotides line up with TRBD2. This CDR3 spans 18 amino acids. The germline V gene has CDR1 MGHRA and CDR2 YSYEKL. After removal of 2 bases from V and 7 bases from J, the junction contained 12 bases not matched to a gene. The CDR3 loop reads CASSQILPGLAVGGELFF. DNA of the CDR3: TGCGCCAGCAGCCAAATACTTCCGGGACTAGCGGTTGGCGGGGAGCTGTTTTTT.

This clone was picked up a small number of times. This chain uses TRBV5-1 with TRBJ2-7, with a tentative D call TRBD2 (6 bases). V was cut by 0 bases and J by 0 bases, with 13 bases left in between. The CDR3 runs 16 residues. The germline V gene has CDR1 SGHRS and CDR2 YFSETQ. The CDR3 sequence is CASSLGLARSSYEQYF. Written as DNA, the CDR3 is TGCGCCAGCAGCTTGGGGCTAGCGCGAAGCTCCTACGAGCAGTACTTC.

This clone came up a few times. This rearrangement joins TRBV5-1 to TRBJ2-7; 9 bases align to TRBD2. CDR3 length equals 15 residues. Germline CDR1 and CDR2: SGHRS and YFSETQ. The trim removed 4 bases at V and 0 bases at J, leaving 5 bases unmatched. This CDR3 is CASSVGGRASYEQYF. The CDR3 DNA is TGCGCCAGCAGCGTAGGCGGGAGGGCCTCCTACGAGCAGTACTTC. Together with reference TRBV5-1 and TRBJ2-7, the CDR3 gives the full variable domain: KAGVTQTPRYLIKTRGQQVTLSCSPISGHRSVSWYQQTPGQGLQFLFEYFSETQRNKGNFPGRFSGRQFSNSRSEMNVSTLELGDSALYLCASSVGGRASYEQYFGPGTRLTVT.

J is TRBJ1-2 and V is TRBV5-1; 7 positions match TRBD1. The CDR3 loop spans 14 amino acids. Germline-derived CDR1 and CDR2 are SGHRS and YFSETQ. J gave up 6 bases and V 1 base, and 6 bases lay outside the gene matches. The chain's CDR3 is CASSLRQGVDGYTF. CDR3 coding DNA: TGCGCCAGCAGCTTGAGGCAGGGGGTGGATGGCTACACCTTC.

The V gene is TRBV6-1, the J gene TRBJ2-4; D may be TRBD2 (6 bases). Germline assignment: CDR1 MNHNS and CDR2 SASEGT. The CDR3 is made up of 14 amino acids. V lost 7 bases, J lost 0 bases, and 10 bases lay in between. In DNA form, the CDR3 reads TGTGCCAGCATGGGACTTCTAGCCAAAAACATTCAGTACTTC. Translating it yields CASMGLLAKNIQYF.

The sample holds a few counts of this clone. The CDR3 loop reads CASSYSRAAETQYF. The CDR3 nucleotides are TGTGCCAGCAGTTACTCGAGGGCGGCGGAGACCCAGTACTTC. J is TRBJ2-5 and V is TRBV6-5; D possibly corresponds to TRBD2 (5 bases). Germline CDR1 and CDR2: MNHEY and SVGAGI. CDR3 length equals 14 residues. V lost 0 bases to trimming and J lost 5 bases, with 10 bases between them.

The rearrangement joins TRBV6-6 to TRBJ1-1, with no clear D. Germline CDR1 MNHNY, CDR2 SVGAGI (reference sequence). The CDR3 covers 14 residues. The V end was cut by 2 bases, the J end by 1 base, with 8 bases between. This chain's CDR3 is CASSYRGSNTEAFF. In DNA, the CDR3 is TGTGCCAGCAGTTACCGTGGCTCGAACACTGAAGCTTTCTTT.

This clone was counted a single time. The V call is TRBV30, the J call TRBJ2-5; D not resolved. TRBJ2-7 matches the DNA end more closely, so the J call is doubtful. CDR3 size: 12 residues. CDR1 is GTSNPN and CDR2 is SVGIG in the germline V gene (reference sequence). The CDR3: CAWSATSYEQYF. The CDR3 region has the DNA TGTGCCTGGAGTGCGACAAGCTACGAGCAGTACTTC.

The sample holds a few counts of this clone. The rearrangement links TRBV2 to TRBJ2-5, with 11 positions matching TRBD2. This CDR3 is built from 17 residues. Losses at the gene ends were 1 base for V and 4 bases for J; bases not matched to a gene: 8. Germline V gene data show CDR1 as SNHLY and CDR2 as FYNNEI. The CDR3 is CASSEGLWLAGGETQYF. CDR3 bases: TGTGCCAGCAGTGAAGGTCTCTGGCTAGCGGGAGGAGAGACCCAGTACTTC.

Ten or more counts support this clone. The chain has TRBV14 and TRBJ2-1; a possible D gene is TRBD1 (6 bases). Germline-derived CDR1 and CDR2 are SGHDN and FVKESK. The length of the CDR3 is 13 residues. Trimming shortened V by 0 bases and J by 11 bases, and 11 bases separated the two germline ends. CDR3 in amino acids: CASSQEGWDKQFF. DNA for the CDR3: TGTGCCAGCAGCCAAGAAGGCTGGGACAAGCAGTTCTTC. Complete variable domain (other parts from reference TRBV14 and TRBJ2-1): EAGVTQFPSHSVIEKGQTVTLRCDPISGHDNLYWYRRVMGKEIKFLLHFVKESKQDESGMPNNRFLAERTGGTYSTLKVQPAELEDSGVYFCASSQEGWDKQFFGPGTRLTVL.